Listed here are 32 T cell receptor beta chains from one sample, sequenced in a study of cytomegalovirus exposure and HLA in healthy donors. PCR involved 60 Vbeta and 13 Jbeta primers. The data were produced by immunoSEQ multiplex PCR, yet TCRdb's version contains in-frame clones alone and is incomplete. This sample has 200,000 to 250,000 clones, with roughly four fifths found just once. Source material: PBMCs. All receptors derive from a girl under 10 years old in good health and CMV-seronegative.

The CDR3 DNA reads TGTGCCAGCGCTAAGGCTGGGGCAATACCCGGGGAGCTGTTTTTT. Protein sequence: CASAKAGAIPGELFF. The chain is built from TRBV6-5 and TRBJ2-2, with a tentative D call TRBD1 (5 bases). V dropped 8 bases and J dropped 6 bases, with 19 bases sitting between them. The CDR3 consists of 15 residues. CDR1 and CDR2 from the germline V gene are MNHEY and SVGAGI.

This clone was counted a single time. The CDR3 DNA is TGTGCCAGCTCACCGAGGCGGAGCAGCACAGATACGCAGTATTTT. Protein: CASSPRRSSTDTQYF. The gene calls are TRBV18 and TRBJ2-3; D is unresolved. The CDR3 length is 15 residues. Trimming cost V 3 bases and J 0 bases, with 10 bases left between them. Germline CDR1 reads KGHSH; CDR2 reads LQKENI.

A remark on this clone: Germline and junction disagree at one end, which may indicate a read error. The chain has TRBV7-9 and TRBJ2-7; D not certain. The CDR3 has 13 residues. Germline CDR1 SEHNR, CDR2 FQNEAQ (reference sequence). In DNA form, the CDR3 reads TGTTCCAGCAGCCCTACCCACGCCTACGAGCAGTACTTC. It specifies CSSSPTHAYEQYF.

This chain links TRBV4-2 with TRBJ2-3; 9 nucleotides align to TRBD2. The CDR3 length is 18 residues. Germline-derived CDR1 and CDR2 are LGHNA and YNFKEQ. The trim removed 1 base at V and 0 bases at J, leaving 8 bases unmatched. CDR3 DNA sequence: TGTGCCAGCAGCCAAGGTCTTAGCGGGGGCAAGAGCACAGATACGCAGTATTTT. This encodes CASSQGLSGGKSTDTQYF.

The gene calls are TRBV25-1 and TRBJ2-2, with D perhaps matching TRBD2 (5 bases). V was pared by 9 bases and J by 1 base, with 15 bases between. This CDR3 is 15 amino acids long. Germline loops: CDR1 MGHDK, CDR2 SYGVNS. CDR3 loop: CASGLSGENTGELFF. Written as DNA, the CDR3 is TGTGCCAGTGGGCTATCCGGGGAGAACACCGGGGAGCTGTTTTTT.

The gene calls are TRBV30 and TRBJ1-1, with a possible D match to TRBD1 (6 bases). Between the trimmed V and J ends, which lost 0 bases and 1 base, there was a span of 6 bases. The CDR3 extends over 13 amino acids. Per germline, CDR1 GTSNPN and CDR2 SVGIG (reference sequence). The CDR3 reads CAWSVQGNTEAFF. The DNA of the CDR3 is TGTGCCTGGAGTGTACAGGGGAACACTGAAGCTTTCTTT. Complete variable domain (other parts from reference TRBV30 and TRBJ1-1): SQTIHQWPATLVQPVGSPLSLECTVEGTSNPNLYWYRQAAGRGLQLLFYSVGIGQISSEVPQNLSASRPQDRQFILSSKKLLLSDSGFYLCAWSVQGNTEAFFGQGTRLTVV.

CDR3 in amino acids: CASSSLAGVGHEQFF. CDR3 sequence (DNA): TGTGCCAGCAGCAGCCTAGCGGGAGTGGGCCATGAGCAGTTCTTC. V gene TRBV7-9 combines with J gene TRBJ2-1; 10 nucleotides match TRBD2. Germline loops: CDR1 SEHNR, CDR2 FQNEAQ (reference sequence). The CDR3 covers 15 residues. V lost 5 bases to trimming and J lost 8 bases; unmatched junction nucleotides: 9.

The chain is built from TRBV7-9 and TRBJ2-2; D is perhaps TRBD2 (6 bases). This CDR3 spans 16 amino acids. V was pared by 7 bases and J by 3 bases, with 18 bases between. The germline V gene encodes CDR1 SEHNR and CDR2 FQNEAQ (reference sequence). Here the CDR3 reads CASTEVWGDHTGELFF. CDR3 bases: TGTGCCAGCACCGAAGTGTGGGGGGACCACACCGGGGAGCTGTTTTTT. The full variable domain, its missing parts supplied by reference TRBV7-9 and TRBJ2-2, is DTGVSQNPRHKITKRGQNVTFRCDPISEHNRLYWYRQTLGQGPEFLTYFQNEAQLEKSRLLSDRFSAERPKGSFSTLEIQRTEQGDSAMYLCASTEVWGDHTGELFFGEGSRLTVL.

This chain connects TRBV10-3 to TRBJ1-2; 7 positions agree with TRBD1. Germline lookup yields CDR1 ENHRY and CDR2 SYGVKD. The CDR3 totals 13 residues. J gave up 5 bases and V 2 bases, and 2 bases lay outside the gene matches. The CDR3, as DNA: TGTGCCATCAGTGAGGGGACAGCGTATGGCTACACCTTC. This translates into CAISEGTAYGYTF.

The CDR3 spells CAIGAGALIQETQYF. DNA for the CDR3: TGTGCCATCGGAGCGGGGGCCCTTATCCAAGAGACCCAGTACTTC. The chain joins TRBV10-3 to TRBJ2-5; 8 nucleotides agree with TRBD2. Germline CDR1 and CDR2: ENHRY and SYGVKD. The junction had 9 bases not matched to a gene; V was cut back by 8 bases and J by 1 base. The CDR3 loop spans 15 amino acids.

As DNA, the CDR3 is TGTGCCAGCCTTAGCGACTACAATGAGCAGTTCTTC. Protein sequence: CASLSDYNEQFF. This rearrangement joins TRBV19 to TRBJ2-1; weak D call: TRBD2 (5 bases). The germline V and J ends were trimmed by 9 bases and 3 bases, with 9 bases remaining between them. Per the germline V gene, CDR1 is LNHDA and CDR2 is SQIVND (reference sequence). There are 12 residues in the CDR3.

This clone was detected a few times. The chain links TRBV5-6 to TRBJ1-1, with D possibly TRBD1 on 5 matching bases. Per the germline V gene, CDR1 is SGHDT and CDR2 is YYEEEE. The V gene lost 0 bases and the J gene lost 0 bases, with 9 bases spanning the gap. The CDR3 has 15 amino acids. As DNA, the CDR3 is TGTGCCAGCAGCTTGGGTGCAGGGATGAACACTGAAGCTTTCTTT. It translates to CASSLGAGMNTEAFF.

This clone has a handful of counts. The chain carries TRBV6-1 and TRBJ2-4; TRBD2 might be the D (5 bases). Trimming shortened V by 6 bases and J by 8 bases, and 11 bases separated the two germline ends. Looked up from germline, CDR1 is MNHNS and CDR2 is SASEGT. The CDR3 loop spans 12 amino acids. Written as DNA, the CDR3 is TGTGCCAGCAGCGGACTTTACGACATTCAGTACTTC. Protein product: CASSGLYDIQYF.

The chain employs TRBV5-4 and TRBJ2-3; tentative D call: TRBD2 (6 bases). The CDR3 is 14 residues long. V dropped 3 bases and J dropped 3 bases, with 11 bases sitting between them. Germline-derived CDR1 and CDR2 are SGHNT and YYREEE (reference sequence). The CDR3, as DNA: TGTGCCAGCAGCTGGGGGACTGTGACAGATACGCAGTATTTT. Translating gives CASSWGTVTDTQYF.

The rearrangement links TRBV15 to TRBJ2-5; 10 bases map to TRBD1. Trimming took 4 bases from V and 4 from J; bases not matched to a gene: 3. This CDR3 has 14 residues. Germline V CDR1 and CDR2: LNHNV, YYDKDF (reference sequence). The CDR3 region has the DNA TGTGCCACCAGCATCGGGACAGGGGCAGAGACCCAGTACTTC. Amino acid sequence: CATSIGTGAETQYF.

This clone is a singleton in its sample. The chain uses TRBV9 and TRBJ1-4, with TRBD1 identical over 10 bases. The V and J ends lost 4 bases and 2 bases, in that order; junction bases with no gene match: 2. CDR3 length equals 15 residues. From germline, CDR1 is SGDLS and CDR2 YYNGEE. The CDR3 sequence: CASSLTGGTNEKLFF. The CDR3 bases are TGTGCCAGCAGCTTGACAGGGGGCACTAATGAAAAACTGTTTTTT.

This clone showed up just once. The chain links TRBV7-2 to TRBJ2-5; possible D gene TRBD1, 5 bases. Trimming stripped 5 bases from V and 2 bases from J, with 9 bases between. The CDR3 totals 13 residues. Germline V lookup: CDR1 SGHTA, CDR2 FQGNSA. The CDR3 is CASSHQGQETQYF. The CDR3 DNA reads TGTGCCAGCAGCCACCAGGGACAAGAGACCCAGTACTTC.

CDR3 nucleotides: TGCCCTTGTGTAACCCCGGGACAGGGAGCGGCAGATACGCAGTATTTT. This encodes CPCVTPGQGAADTQYF. The chain carries TRBV5-1 and TRBJ2-3; the match to TRBD1 covers 9 bases. CDR1 and CDR2 (germline): SGHRS, YFSETQ. The length of the CDR3 is 16 residues.

The V call is TRBV2, the J call TRBJ2-5; the D gene is possibly TRBD1 (6 bases). With 5 bases removed from V and 4 bases from J, the gap between germline ends came to 14 bases. The CDR3 is 14 residues long. The germline gives CDR1 SNHLY, CDR2 FYNNEI. The CDR3, as DNA: TGTGCCAGCAGTATACAGGGCGGCGGAGAGACCCAGTACTTC. It is translated as CASSIQGGGETQYF.

This clone appeared a single time. The V and J genes are TRBV6-5 and TRBJ1-6; 10 bases line up with TRBD1. CDR3 length: 16 residues. The J segment lost 7 bases and the V segment lost 4 bases, leaving 7 bases of the junction unmatched. CDR1 is MNHEY and CDR2 is SVGAGI in the germline V gene. CDR3 nucleotides: TGTGCCAGCAGTTCCGCGGGACAGGGGAGGAATTCACCCCTCCACTTT. Amino acids: CASSSAGQGRNSPLHF.

The chain's CDR3 is CASSYAGGGTEAFF. CDR3 coding DNA: TGTGCCAGCAGTTACGCAGGGGGTGGAACTGAAGCTTTCTTT. The chain recombines TRBV6-5 with TRBJ1-1, with 7 bases lining up with TRBD1. V lost 2 bases, J lost 5 bases, and 5 bases stayed unmatched. This CDR3 spans 14 amino acids. Looked up from germline, CDR1 is MNHEY and CDR2 is SVGAGI.

This sequence joins TRBV5-1 and TRBJ2-1; 8 positions match TRBD1. The V gene end was trimmed by 3 bases and the J gene end by 2 bases; junction bases not matched to a gene: 16. Germline-derived CDR1 and CDR2 are SGHRS and YFSETQ. The CDR3 loop spans 19 amino acids. CDR3 amino acids: CASSYDTGQGITTYNEQFF. The CDR3, as DNA: TGCGCCAGCAGCTACGATACTGGACAGGGCATCACCACCTACAATGAGCAGTTCTTC. The full variable domain, its missing parts supplied by reference TRBV5-1 and TRBJ2-1, is KAGVTQTPRYLIKTRGQQVTLSCSPISGHRSVSWYQQTPGQGLQFLFEYFSETQRNKGNFPGRFSGRQFSNSRSEMNVSTLELGDSALYLCASSYDTGQGITTYNEQFFGPGTRLTVL.

The chain combines TRBV30 with TRBJ1-4, with 9 bases lining up with TRBD1. Germline values: CDR1 GTSNPN, CDR2 SVGIG (reference sequence). V lost 2 bases, J lost 6 bases, and 4 bases stayed unmatched. The CDR3 has 14 amino acids. The CDR3 DNA sequence: TGTGCCTGGAGTAGGGGACAGGGACATGAAAAACTGTTTTTT. This translates into CAWSRGQGHEKLFF.

The chain recombines TRBV7-9 with TRBJ2-3; 8 bases agree with TRBD2. V shed 2 bases, J shed 0 bases, and the junction held 1 base outside the gene matches. Germline V gene sequence: CDR1 SEHNR, CDR2 FQNEAQ (reference sequence). The CDR3 extends over 15 amino acids. CDR3 amino acids: CASSLRGGSTDTQYF. The CDR3 DNA reads TGTGCCAGCAGCTTACGCGGGGGGAGCACAGATACGCAGTATTTT.

This chain joins TRBV6-1 and TRBJ1-1; D remains ambiguous. The CDR3 length is 13 residues. Trimming took off 5 bases at V and 1 base at J, with 8 bases between the two ends. The germline gives CDR1 MNHNS, CDR2 SASEGT. In DNA, the CDR3 is TGTGCCAGCAGTCTGAACAGGAACACTGAAGCTTTCTTT. It is translated as CASSLNRNTEAFF.

This clone has only one observation. The chain couples TRBV6-5 to TRBJ1-2, with D unresolved. V lost 2 bases to trimming and J lost 2 bases, with 15 bases between them. CDR1 MNHEY and CDR2 SVGAGI come from the germline V gene. The CDR3 has 16 amino acids. The chain's CDR3 is CASSYEFSSSNYGYTF. The CDR3 DNA reads TGTGCCAGCAGTTACGAATTCAGTTCCTCCAACTATGGCTACACCTTC.

The chain uses TRBV2 and TRBJ1-1; D is undetermined. The CDR3 has 13 amino acids. In germline, CDR1 is SNHLY, CDR2 FYNNEI. Trimming removed 7 bases from V and 7 bases from J, with 16 bases in between. The CDR3 sequence is CASMGGEENEAFF. In DNA, the CDR3 is TGTGCCAGCATGGGTGGGGAGGAGAATGAAGCTTTCTTT.

The chain is built from TRBV7-9 and TRBJ2-7; 10 nucleotides agree with TRBD2. The ends lost 5 bases at V and 1 base at J; junction bases unmatched: 5. In germline, CDR1 is SEHNR, CDR2 FQNEAQ (reference sequence). CDR3 length: 15 residues. This CDR3 reads CASSTGLAASYEQYF. In DNA, the CDR3 is TGTGCCAGCAGCACCGGACTAGCGGCTTCCTACGAGCAGTACTTC.

V and J are TRBV4-1 and TRBJ2-7; TRBD2 agrees at 13 bases. The V gene's germline CDR1 is MGHRA and CDR2 YSYEKL. The CDR3 totals 15 residues. The V and J ends lost 5 bases and 3 bases, in that order; junction bases with no gene match: 4. The DNA for the CDR3 is TGCGCCAGCAGCTGGACTAGCGGGGGAGGCTACGAGCAGTACTTC. Its protein is CASSWTSGGGYEQYF.

This clone was recorded once. This chain links TRBV12-5 with TRBJ2-1; D is ambiguous. V shed 8 bases and J shed 4 bases, with 15 bases lying between them. The CDR3 sequence is 14 residues long. The V gene's germline CDR1 is LGHNT and CDR2 FRNRAP. The CDR3 bases are TGTGCTAGTCCCCCGACTCACTCTTACAATGAGCAGTTCTTC. Its protein product is CASPPTHSYNEQFF.

The chain has TRBV9 and TRBJ2-2; 10 bases align to TRBD2. With V trimmed by 0 bases and J by 6 bases, 8 bases remained unmatched. The CDR3 contains 17 residues. CDR1 is SGDLS and CDR2 is YYNGEE in the germline V gene. This CDR3 reads CASSVGVSGGGSGELFF. CDR3 bases: TGTGCCAGCAGCGTAGGGGTCAGCGGGGGGGGTTCCGGGGAGCTGTTTTTT.

This chain uses TRBV7-7 with TRBJ2-1; perhaps TRBD1 as D (6 bases). The CDR3 runs 15 residues. V was trimmed by 1 base and J by 4 bases, leaving 11 bases between them. Germline CDR1 and CDR2: SSHAT and FNYEAQ (reference sequence). In DNA, the CDR3 is TGTGCCAGCAGCTTAGAGGACAGCAGATACAATGAGCAGTTCTTC. Its protein is CASSLEDSRYNEQFF.